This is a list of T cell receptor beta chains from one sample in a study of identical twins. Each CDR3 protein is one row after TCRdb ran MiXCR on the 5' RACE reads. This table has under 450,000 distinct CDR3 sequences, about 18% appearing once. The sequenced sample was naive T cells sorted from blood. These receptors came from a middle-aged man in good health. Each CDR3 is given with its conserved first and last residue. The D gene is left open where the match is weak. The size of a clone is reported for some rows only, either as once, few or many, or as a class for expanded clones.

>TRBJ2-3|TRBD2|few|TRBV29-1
CSARQTSGRGTDTQYF
TGCAGCGCCCGCCAGACTAGCGGGAGAGGAACAGATACGCAGTATTTT
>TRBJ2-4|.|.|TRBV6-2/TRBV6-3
CASAGGDKNIQYF
TGTGCCAGTGCAGGGGGGGACAAAAACATTCAGTACTTC
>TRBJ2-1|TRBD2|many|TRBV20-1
CSARDRSLAVYNEQFF
TGCAGTGCTAGAGATCGATCACTAGCGGTTTACAATGAGCAGTTCTTC
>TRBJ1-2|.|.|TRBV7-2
CASSKLAWDGYTF
TGTGCCAGCAGCAAATTGGCCTGGGACGGCTACACCTTC
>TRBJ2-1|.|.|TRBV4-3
CASSQDQGLAQFF
TGCGCCAGCAGCCAAGATCAGGGGTTAGCGCAGTTCTTC
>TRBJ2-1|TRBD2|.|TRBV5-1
CASSLEGAGALNEQFF
TGCGCCAGCAGCCTGGAAGGAGCGGGAGCCCTTAATGAGCAGTTCTTC
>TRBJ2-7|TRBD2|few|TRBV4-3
CASSRGPSGSFEQYF
TGCGCCAGCAGTCGAGGGCCTAGCGGGAGTTTTGAGCAGTACTTC
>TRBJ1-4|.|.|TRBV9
CASSPFLQNNEKLFF
TGTGCCAGCAGCCCCTTTCTACAGAATAATGAAAAACTGTTTTTT
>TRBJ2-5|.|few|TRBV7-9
CASSLGLATQETQYF
TGTGCCAGCAGCTTAGGGCTAGCGACGCAAGAGACCCAGTACTTC
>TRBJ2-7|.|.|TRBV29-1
CSVEEGAGEQYF
TGCAGCGTTGAAGAGGGGGCAGGAGAGCAGTACTTC
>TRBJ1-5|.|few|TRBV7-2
CASSLGRGSGSNQPQHF
TGTGCCAGCAGCTTAGGGCGGGGGTCCGGGAGCAATCAGCCCCAGCATTTT
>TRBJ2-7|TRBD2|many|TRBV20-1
CSARPRDSGGSGQYF
TGCAGTGCTAGGCCCCGGGATAGCGGGGGATCGGGGCAGTACTTC
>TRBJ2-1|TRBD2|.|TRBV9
CASSVAGGPGEQFF
TGTGCCAGCAGCGTAGCGGGAGGGCCTGGGGAGCAGTTCTTC
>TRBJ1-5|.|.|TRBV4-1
CASSQWGDGNQPQHF
TGCGCCAGCAGCCAATGGGGGGATGGCAATCAGCCCCAGCATTTT
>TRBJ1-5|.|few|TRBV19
CASSMGSSNQPQHF
TGTGCCAGTAGTATGGGCAGCAGCAATCAGCCCCAGCATTTT
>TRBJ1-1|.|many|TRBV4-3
CASSQDVRTEAFF
TGCGCCAGCAGCCAAGACGTACGGACTGAAGCTTTCTTT
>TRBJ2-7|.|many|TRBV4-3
CASSQESGLMTYEQYF
TGCGCCAGCAGCCAAGAGTCAGGACTGATGACCTACGAGCAGTACTTC
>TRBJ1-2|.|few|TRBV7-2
CASSLGGFRGYTF
TGTGCCAGCAGCTTAGGAGGGTTCAGAGGCTACACCTTC
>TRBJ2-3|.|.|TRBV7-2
CASSSTPWGDTQYF
TGTGCCAGCAGCTCGACCCCTTGGGGAGATACGCAGTATTTT
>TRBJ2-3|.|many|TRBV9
CASSATSVSTDTQYF
TGTGCCAGCAGCGCTACTAGTGTAAGCACAGATACGCAGTATTTT
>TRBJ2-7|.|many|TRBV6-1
CASSEVPGREQYF
TGTGCCAGCAGTGAAGTTCCGGGCCGCGAGCAGTACTTC
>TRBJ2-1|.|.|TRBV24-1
CATSDPYDRRGSYNEQFF
TGTGCCACCAGTGACCCCTACGATCGCCGCGGCTCCTACAATGAGCAGTTCTTC
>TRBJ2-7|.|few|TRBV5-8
CASSRGRTYEQYF
TGTGCCAGCAGCCGGGGGAGGACCTACGAGCAGTACTTC
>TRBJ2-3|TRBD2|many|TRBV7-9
CASRLAEFTDTQYF
TGTGCCAGCCGACTAGCGGAATTCACAGATACGCAGTATTTT
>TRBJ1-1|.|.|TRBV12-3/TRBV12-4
CASSLAYQSTEAFF
TGTGCCAGCAGTTTAGCGTACCAGAGTACTGAAGCTTTCTTT
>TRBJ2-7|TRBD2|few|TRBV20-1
CSARSSVSGRNPYEQYF
TGCAGTGCTAGATCTTCTGTGAGCGGGAGGAACCCATACGAGCAGTACTTC
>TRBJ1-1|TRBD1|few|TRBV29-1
CSAQPGGGRGTEAFF
TGCAGCGCACAACCAGGGGGGGGGCGCGGCACTGAAGCTTTCTTT
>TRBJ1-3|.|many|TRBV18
CASSPRSLGDTIYF
TGTGCCAGCTCACCACGTTCATTGGGCGACACCATATATTTT
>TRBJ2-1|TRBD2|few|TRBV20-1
CSARDPSGRTGSYNEQFF
TGCAGTGCTAGAGACCCTAGCGGGAGGACAGGCTCCTACAATGAGCAGTTCTTC
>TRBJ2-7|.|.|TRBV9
CASSVGGLMNYEQYF
TGTGCCAGCAGCGTAGGGGGGCTGATGAACTACGAGCAGTACTTC
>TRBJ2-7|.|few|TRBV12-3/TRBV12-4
CASSISVYEQYF
TGTGCCAGCAGTATTAGCGTATACGAGCAGTACTTC
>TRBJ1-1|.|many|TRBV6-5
CASSWTTNTEAFF
TGTGCCAGCAGTTGGACAACGAACACTGAAGCTTTCTTT
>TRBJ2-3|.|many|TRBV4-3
CASSQGSGGGTDTQYF
TGCGCCAGCAGCCAAGGCAGTGGGGGAGGCACAGATACGCAGTATTTT
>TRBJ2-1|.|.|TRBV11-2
CASSLNGGSYNEQFF
TGTGCCAGCAGCTTAAACGGGGGATCCTACAATGAGCAGTTCTTC
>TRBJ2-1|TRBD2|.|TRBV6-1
CASSPASGGRYNEQFF
TGTGCCAGCAGCCCCGCTAGCGGGGGTCGCTACAATGAGCAGTTCTTC
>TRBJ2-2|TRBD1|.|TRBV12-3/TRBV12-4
CASSWTGIGNTGELFF
TGTGCCAGCAGTTGGACAGGGATCGGAAACACCGGGGAGCTGTTTTTT
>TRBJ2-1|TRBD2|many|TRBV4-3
CASSQGVAGGPGLVNEQFF
TGCGCCAGCAGCCAAGGGGTAGCGGGAGGGCCAGGTCTGGTGAATGAGCAGTTCTTC
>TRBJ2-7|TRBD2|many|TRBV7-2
CASKLAGIAYEQYF
TGTGCCAGCAAACTAGCGGGAATCGCCTACGAGCAGTACTTC
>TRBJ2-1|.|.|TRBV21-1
CASSKVGNVNNEQFF
TGTGCCAGCAGCAAAGTGGGGAACGTAAACAATGAGCAGTTCTTC
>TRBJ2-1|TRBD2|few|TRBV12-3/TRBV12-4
CASSWGSGSYNEQFF
TGTGCCAGCAGTTGGGGTAGCGGGAGCTACAATGAGCAGTTCTTC
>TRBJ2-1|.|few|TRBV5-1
CASSLSASTDNEQFF
TGCGCCAGCAGCTTGTCGGCTAGCACCGACAATGAGCAGTTCTTC
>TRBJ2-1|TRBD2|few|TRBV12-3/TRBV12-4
CASSLGGGWDEQFF
TGTGCCAGCAGTTTAGGCGGGGGGTGGGATGAGCAGTTCTTC
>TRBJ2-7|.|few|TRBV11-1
CASSPSQGHERLGSYEQYF
TGTGCCAGCAGCCCATCACAGGGCCATGAAAGACTAGGGTCCTACGAGCAGTACTTC
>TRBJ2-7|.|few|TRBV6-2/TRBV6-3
CASTEDRVSEQYF
TGTGCCAGCACCGAGGACCGAGTCTCCGAGCAGTACTTC
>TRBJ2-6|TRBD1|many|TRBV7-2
CASSLALKTGAQSGANVLTF
TGTGCCAGCAGCTTAGCGCTTAAAACAGGGGCCCAATCTGGGGCCAACGTCCTGACTTTC
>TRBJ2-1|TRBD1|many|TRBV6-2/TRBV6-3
CASSNLDRAPYNEQFF
TGTGCCAGCAGTAACCTGGACAGGGCCCCCTACAATGAGCAGTTCTTC
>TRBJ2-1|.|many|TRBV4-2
CASSQGTITYNEQFF
TGTGCCAGCAGCCAAGGGACTATAACCTACAATGAGCAGTTCTTC
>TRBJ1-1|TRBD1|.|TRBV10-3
CAIGQGTGTEAFF
TGTGCCATCGGGCAGGGGACAGGCACTGAAGCTTTCTTT
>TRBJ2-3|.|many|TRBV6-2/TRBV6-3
CASSYSSRFLSDTQYF
TGTGCCAGCAGTTACTCGTCTAGGTTTTTGTCAGATACGCAGTATTTT
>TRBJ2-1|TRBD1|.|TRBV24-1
CATGGDRASSNEQFF
TGTGCCACCGGGGGGGACAGGGCTTCCTCCAATGAGCAGTTCTTC
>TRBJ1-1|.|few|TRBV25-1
CASSEATQPSTEAFF
TGTGCCAGCAGTGAGGCCACACAACCGTCCACTGAAGCTTTCTTT
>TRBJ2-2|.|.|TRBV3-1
CASSLWDTGELFF
TGTGCCAGCAGCTTGTGGGACACCGGGGAGCTGTTTTTT
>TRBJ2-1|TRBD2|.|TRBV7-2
CASSDRQRGGNEQFF
TGTGCCAGCAGCGACCGACAGCGGGGGGGTAATGAGCAGTTCTTC
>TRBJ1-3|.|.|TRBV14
CASSDRQALSGNTIYF
TGTGCCAGCAGCGACCGACAGGCCCTCTCTGGAAACACCATATATTTT
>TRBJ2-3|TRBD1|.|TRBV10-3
CAISESGGTGLNLDTQYF
TGTGCCATCAGTGAGTCGGGGGGGACAGGGTTAAATTTGGATACGCAGTATTTT
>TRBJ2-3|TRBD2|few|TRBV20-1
CSADLAGGPNTQYF
TGCAGTGCTGACCTAGCGGGGGGGCCGAATACGCAGTATTTT
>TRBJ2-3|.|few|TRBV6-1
CASSPTTTSTDTQYF
TGTGCCAGCAGTCCCACTACAACTAGCACAGATACGCAGTATTTT
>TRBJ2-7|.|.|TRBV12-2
CASRLGRYEQYF
TGTGCAAGTCGCCTGGGACGCTACGAGCAGTACTTC
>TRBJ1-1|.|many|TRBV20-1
CSARVGSVNTEAFF
TGCAGTGCTAGGGTTGGCTCGGTGAACACTGAAGCTTTCTTT
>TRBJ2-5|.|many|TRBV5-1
CASRLVSQKETQYF
TGCGCCAGCAGGCTTGTATCACAGAAAGAGACCCAGTACTTC